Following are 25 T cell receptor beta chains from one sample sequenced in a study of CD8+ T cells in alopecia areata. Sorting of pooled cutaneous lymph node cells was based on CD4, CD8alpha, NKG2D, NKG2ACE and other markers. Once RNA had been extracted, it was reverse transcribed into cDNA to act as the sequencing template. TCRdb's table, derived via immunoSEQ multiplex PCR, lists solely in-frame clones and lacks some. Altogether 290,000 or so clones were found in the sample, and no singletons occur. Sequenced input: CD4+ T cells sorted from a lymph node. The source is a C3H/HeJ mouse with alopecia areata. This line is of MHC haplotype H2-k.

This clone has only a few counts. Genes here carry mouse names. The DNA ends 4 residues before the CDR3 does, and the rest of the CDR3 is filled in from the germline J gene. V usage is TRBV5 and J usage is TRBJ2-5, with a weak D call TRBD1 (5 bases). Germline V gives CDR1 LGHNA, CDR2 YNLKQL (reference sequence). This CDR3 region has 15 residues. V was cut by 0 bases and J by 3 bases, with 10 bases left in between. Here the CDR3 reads CASSQEVGDQDTQYF. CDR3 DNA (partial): TGTGCCAGCAGCCAAGAGGTAGGGGATCAAGAC.

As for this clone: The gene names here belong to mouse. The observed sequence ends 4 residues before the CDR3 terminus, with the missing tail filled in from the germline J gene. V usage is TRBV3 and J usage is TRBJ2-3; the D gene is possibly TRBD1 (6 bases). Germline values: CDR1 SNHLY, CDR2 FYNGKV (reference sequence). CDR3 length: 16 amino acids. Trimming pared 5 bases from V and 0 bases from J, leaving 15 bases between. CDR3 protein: CASSQQGGVSAETLYF. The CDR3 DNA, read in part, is TGTGCCAGCAGCCAACAGGGAGGGGTTAGTGCAGAA.

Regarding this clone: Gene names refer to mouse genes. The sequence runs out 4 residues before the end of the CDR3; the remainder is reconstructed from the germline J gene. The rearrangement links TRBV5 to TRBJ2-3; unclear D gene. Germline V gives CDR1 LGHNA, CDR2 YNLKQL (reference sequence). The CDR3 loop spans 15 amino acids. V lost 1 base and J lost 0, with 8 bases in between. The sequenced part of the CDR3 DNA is TGTGCCAGCAGCCAAGCTCATACTAGTGCAGAA. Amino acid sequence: CASSQAHTSAE. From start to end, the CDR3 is CASSQAHTSAETLYF.

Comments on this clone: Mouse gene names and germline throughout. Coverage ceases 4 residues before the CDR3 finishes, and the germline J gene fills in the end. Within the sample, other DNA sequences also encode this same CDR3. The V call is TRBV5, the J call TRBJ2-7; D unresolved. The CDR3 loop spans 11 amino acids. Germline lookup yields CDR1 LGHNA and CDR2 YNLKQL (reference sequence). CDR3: CASSQGYEQYF. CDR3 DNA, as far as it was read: TGTGCCAGCAGCCAAGGTTAT.

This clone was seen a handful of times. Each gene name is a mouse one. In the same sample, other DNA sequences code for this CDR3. The CDR3 spells CTCSADWGAYAEQFF. The CDR3 bases that were read are TGCACCTGCAGTGCCGACTGGGGGGCCTATGCT. This sequence joins TRBV1 and TRBJ2-1, with 10 bases that match TRBD2. The CDR3 end is not reached by the read, which stops 4 residues before it; the germline J gene fills it in. With 3 bases clipped from V and 3 bases from J, the junction kept 2 bases outside the gene matches. CDR1 is NSQYPW, CDR2 LRSPGD, per germline (reference sequence). CDR3 length: 15 residues.

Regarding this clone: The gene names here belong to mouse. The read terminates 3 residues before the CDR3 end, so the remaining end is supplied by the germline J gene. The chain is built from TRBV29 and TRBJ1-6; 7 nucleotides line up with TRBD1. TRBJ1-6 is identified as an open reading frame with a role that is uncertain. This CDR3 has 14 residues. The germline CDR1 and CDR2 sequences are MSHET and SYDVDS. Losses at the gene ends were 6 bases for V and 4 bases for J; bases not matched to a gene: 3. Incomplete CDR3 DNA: TGTGCTAGCAGGCCGGGACAGTATAATTCGCCC. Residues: CASRPGQYNSP. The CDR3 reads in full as CASRPGQYNSPLYF.

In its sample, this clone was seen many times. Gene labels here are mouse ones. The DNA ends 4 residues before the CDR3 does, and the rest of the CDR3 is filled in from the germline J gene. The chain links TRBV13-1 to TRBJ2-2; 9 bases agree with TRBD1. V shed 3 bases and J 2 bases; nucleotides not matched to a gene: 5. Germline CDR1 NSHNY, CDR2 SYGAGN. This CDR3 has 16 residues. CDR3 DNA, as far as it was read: TGTGCCAGCAGTGCCCGGGACAGGGATAACACCGGG. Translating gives CASSARDRDNTG. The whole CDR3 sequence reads CASSARDRDNTGQLYF.

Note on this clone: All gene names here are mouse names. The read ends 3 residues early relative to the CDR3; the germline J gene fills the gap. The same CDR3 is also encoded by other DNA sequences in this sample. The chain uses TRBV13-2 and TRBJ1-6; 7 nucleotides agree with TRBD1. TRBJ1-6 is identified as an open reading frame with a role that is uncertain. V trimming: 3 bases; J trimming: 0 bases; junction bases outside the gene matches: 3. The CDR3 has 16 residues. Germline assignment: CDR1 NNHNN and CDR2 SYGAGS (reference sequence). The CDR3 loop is CASGGDRNSYNSPLYF. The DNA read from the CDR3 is TGTGCCAGCGGTGGGGACAGAAATTCCTATAATTCGCCC.

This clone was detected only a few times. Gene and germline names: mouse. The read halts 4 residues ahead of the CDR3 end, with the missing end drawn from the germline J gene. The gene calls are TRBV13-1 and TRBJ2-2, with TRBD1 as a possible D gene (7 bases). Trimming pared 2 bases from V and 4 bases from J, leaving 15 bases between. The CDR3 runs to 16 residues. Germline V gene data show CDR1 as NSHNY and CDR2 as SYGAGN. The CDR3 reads CASSERGGAGTGQLYF. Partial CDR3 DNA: TGTGCCAGCAGTGAACGAGGGGGCGCTGGCACCGGG.

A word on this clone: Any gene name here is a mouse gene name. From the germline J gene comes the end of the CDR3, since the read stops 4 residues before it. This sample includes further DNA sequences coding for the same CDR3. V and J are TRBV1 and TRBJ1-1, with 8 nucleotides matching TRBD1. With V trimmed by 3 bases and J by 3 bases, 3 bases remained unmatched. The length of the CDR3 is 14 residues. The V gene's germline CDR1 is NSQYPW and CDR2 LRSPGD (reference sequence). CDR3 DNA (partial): TGCACCTGCAGTGCCGGACAGGGAGACACA. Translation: CTCSAGQGDT. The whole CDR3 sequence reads CTCSAGQGDTEVFF.

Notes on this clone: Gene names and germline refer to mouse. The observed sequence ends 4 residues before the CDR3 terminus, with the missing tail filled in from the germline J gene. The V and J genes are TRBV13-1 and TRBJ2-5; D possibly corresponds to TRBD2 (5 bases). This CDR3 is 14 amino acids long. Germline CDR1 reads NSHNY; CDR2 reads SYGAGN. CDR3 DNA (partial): TGTGCCAGCAGTGTGGACTCGGGAGAAGAC. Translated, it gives CASSVDSGED. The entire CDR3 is CASSVDSGEDTQYF.

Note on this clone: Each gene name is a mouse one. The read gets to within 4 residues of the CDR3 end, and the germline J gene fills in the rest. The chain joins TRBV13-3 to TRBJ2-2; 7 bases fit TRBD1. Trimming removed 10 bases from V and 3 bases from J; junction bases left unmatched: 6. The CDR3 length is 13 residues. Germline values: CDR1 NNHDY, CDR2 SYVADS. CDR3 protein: CAEGQKDTGQLYF. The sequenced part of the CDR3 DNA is TGTGCCGAGGGACAGAAGGACACCGGG.

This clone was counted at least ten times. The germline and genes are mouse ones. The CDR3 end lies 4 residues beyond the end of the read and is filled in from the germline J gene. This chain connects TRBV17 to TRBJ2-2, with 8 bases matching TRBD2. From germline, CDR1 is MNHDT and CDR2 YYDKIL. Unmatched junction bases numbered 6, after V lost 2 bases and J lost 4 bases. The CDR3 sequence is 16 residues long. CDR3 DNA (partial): TGTGCTAGCAGTAGACGCTGGGGGGAAGGCACCGGG. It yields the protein CASSRRWGEGTG. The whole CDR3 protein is CASSRRWGEGTGQLYF. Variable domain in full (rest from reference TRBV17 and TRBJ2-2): DTTVKQNPRYKLARVGKPVNLICSQTMNHDTMYWYQKKPNQAPKLLLFYYDKILNREADTFEKFQSSRPNNSFCSLYIGSAGLEYSAMYLCASSRRWGEGTGQLYFGEGSKLTVL.

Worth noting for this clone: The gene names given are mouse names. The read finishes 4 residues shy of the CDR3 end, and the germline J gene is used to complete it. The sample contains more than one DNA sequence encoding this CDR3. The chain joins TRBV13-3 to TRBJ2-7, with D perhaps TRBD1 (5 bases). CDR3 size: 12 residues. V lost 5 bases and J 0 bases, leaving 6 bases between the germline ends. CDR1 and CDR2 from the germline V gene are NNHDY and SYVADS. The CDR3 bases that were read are TGTGCCAGCAGGGACATCTCCTAT. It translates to CASRDISY. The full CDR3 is CASRDISYEQYF.

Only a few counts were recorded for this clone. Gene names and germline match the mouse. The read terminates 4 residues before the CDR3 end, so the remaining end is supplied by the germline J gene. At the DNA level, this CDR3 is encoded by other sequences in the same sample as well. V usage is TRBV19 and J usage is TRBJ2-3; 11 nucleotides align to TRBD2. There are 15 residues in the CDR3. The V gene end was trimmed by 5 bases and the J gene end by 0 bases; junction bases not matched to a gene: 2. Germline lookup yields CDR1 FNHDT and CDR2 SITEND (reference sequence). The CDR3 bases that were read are TGTGCCAGCAGCAGGGACTGGGGGAGTGCAGAA. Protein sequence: CASSRDWGSAE. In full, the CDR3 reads CASSRDWGSAETLYF.

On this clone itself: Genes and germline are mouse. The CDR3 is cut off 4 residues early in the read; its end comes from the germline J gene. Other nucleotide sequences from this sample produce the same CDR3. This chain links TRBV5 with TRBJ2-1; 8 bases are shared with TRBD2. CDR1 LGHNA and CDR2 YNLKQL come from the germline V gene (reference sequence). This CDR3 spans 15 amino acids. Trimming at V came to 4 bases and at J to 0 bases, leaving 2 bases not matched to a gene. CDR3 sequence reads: CASSPGLGNYAEQFF. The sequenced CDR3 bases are TGTGCCAGCAGCCCCGGACTGGGTAACTATGCT.

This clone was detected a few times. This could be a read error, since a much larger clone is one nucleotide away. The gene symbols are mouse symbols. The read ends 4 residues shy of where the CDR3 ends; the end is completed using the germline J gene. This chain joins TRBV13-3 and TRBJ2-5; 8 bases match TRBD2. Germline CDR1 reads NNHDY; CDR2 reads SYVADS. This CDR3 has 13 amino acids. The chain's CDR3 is CASSGWGEDTQYF. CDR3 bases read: TGTGCCAGCAGTGGCTGGGGGGAAGAC.

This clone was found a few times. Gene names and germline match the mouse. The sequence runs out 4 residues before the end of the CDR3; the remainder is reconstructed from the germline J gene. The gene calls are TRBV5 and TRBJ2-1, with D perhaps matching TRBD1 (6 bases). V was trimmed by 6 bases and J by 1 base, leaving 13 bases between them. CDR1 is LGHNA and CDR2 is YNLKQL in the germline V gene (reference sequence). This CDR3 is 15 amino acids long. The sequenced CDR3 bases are TGTGCCAGCAGGCCGTACGGGACAAACTATGCT. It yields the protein CASRPYGTNYA. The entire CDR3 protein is CASRPYGTNYAEQFF.

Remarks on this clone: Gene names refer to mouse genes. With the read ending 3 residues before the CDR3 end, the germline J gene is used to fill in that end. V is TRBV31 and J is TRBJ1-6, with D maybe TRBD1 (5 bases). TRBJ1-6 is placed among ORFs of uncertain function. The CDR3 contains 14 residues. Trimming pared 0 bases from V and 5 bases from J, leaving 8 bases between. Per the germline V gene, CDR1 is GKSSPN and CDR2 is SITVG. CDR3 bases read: TGTGCCTGGAGTCTGAAGGGGAATAATTCGCCC. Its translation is CAWSLKGNNSP. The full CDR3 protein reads CAWSLKGNNSPLYF.

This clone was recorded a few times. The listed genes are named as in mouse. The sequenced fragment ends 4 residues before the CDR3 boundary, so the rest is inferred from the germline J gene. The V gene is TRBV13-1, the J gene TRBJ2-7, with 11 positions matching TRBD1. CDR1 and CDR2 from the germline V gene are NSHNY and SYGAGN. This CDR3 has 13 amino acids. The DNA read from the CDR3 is TGTGCCAGCAGGGACAGGGGGCGCGAT. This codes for CASRDRGRD. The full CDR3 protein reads CASRDRGRDEQYF.

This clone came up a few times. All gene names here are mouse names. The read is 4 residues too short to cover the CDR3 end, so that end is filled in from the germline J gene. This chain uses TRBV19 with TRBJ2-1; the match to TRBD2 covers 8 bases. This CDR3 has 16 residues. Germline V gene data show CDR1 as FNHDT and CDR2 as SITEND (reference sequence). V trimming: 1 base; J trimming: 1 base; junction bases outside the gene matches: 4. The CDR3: CASSIPGGFNYAEQFF. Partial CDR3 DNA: TGTGCCAGCAGTATACCTGGGGGGTTCAACTATGCT.

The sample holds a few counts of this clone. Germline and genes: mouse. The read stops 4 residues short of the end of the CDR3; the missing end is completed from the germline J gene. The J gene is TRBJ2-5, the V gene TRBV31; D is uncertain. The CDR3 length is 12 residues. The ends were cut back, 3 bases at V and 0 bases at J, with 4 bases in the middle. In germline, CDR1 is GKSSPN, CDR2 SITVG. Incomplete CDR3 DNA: TGTGCCTGGAGACAAAACCAAGAC. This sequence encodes CAWRQNQD. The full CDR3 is CAWRQNQDTQYF. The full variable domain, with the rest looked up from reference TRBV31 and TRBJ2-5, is AQTIHQWPVAEIKAVGSPLSLGCTIKGKSSPNLYWYWQATGGTLQQLFYSITVGQVESVVQLNLSASRPKDDQFILSTEKLLLSHSGFYLCAWRQNQDTQYFGPGTRLLVL.

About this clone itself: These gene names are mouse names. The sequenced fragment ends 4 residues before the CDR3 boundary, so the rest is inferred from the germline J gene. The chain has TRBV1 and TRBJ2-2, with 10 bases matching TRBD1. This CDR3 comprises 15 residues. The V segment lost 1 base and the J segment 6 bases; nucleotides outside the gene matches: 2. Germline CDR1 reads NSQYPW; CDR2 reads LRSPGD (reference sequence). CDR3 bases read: TGCACCTGCAGTGCAGTGGGACAGGGGTCCGGG. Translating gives CTCSAVGQGSG. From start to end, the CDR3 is CTCSAVGQGSGQLYF.

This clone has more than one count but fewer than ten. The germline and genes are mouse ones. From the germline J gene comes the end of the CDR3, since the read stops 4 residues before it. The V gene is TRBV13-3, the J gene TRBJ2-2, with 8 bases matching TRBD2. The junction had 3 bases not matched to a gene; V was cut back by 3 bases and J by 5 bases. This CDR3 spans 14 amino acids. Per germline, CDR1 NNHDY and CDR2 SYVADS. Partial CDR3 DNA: TGTGCCAGCAGTGCGGCTGGGGGGACCGGG. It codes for CASSAAGGTG. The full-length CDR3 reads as CASSAAGGTGQLYF.

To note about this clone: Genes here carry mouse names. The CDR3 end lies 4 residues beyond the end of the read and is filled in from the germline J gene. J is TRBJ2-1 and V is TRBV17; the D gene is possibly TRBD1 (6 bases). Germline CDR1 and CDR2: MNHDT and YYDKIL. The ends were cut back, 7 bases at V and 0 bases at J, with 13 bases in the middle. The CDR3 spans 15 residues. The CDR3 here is CASTRGQNNYAEQFF. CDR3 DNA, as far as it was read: TGTGCTAGCACTCGCGGACAGAATAACTATGCT. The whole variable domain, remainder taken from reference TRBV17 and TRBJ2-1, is DTTVKQNPRYKLARVGKPVNLICSQTMNHDTMYWYQKKPNQAPKLLLFYYDKILNREADTFEKFQSSRPNNSFCSLYIGSAGLEYSAMYLCASTRGQNNYAEQFFGPGTRLTVL.